This TCR beta chain was recovered during a study of blood T cell repertoires in COVID-19. Study-wide context: There were acute and convalescent COVID-19 samples, and they came from the United States, Italy and Spain. T cells, B-cell-depleted T cells, or PBMCs supplied cDNA or gDNA.

Germline-derived CDR1 and CDR2 are SGHRS and YFSETQ. The CDR3 totals 17 residues. J gave up 7 bases and V 4 bases, and 14 bases lay outside the gene matches. In the original analysis: Amplifying reference gene primers gave estimates of nucleated cell counts. The repertoire was sequenced with immunoSEQ multiplex PCR; TCRdb's copy has only in-frame clones and lacks some. V and J calls and clone size follow that table, whereas D and trimming were derived from the DNA. The top ten hold around 0.84% of the sample, which has hundreds of thousands of clones, around nine tenths seen once. The sequence was collected from a man in his fifties or sixties with COVID-19, enrolled during active disease. Sequenced: peripheral blood. The chain links TRBV5-1 to TRBJ1-6; 7 bases are shared with TRBD1. CDR3 residues: CASSLQGTTSPNSPLHF. Here the CDR3 DNA reads TGCGCCAGCAGCCTACAGGGGACAACATCTCCGAATTCACCCCTCCACTTT.